These T cell receptor beta chains were read from a single sample in a study of blood T cells in healthy people across ages. TCRdb independently ran MiXCR on the 5' RACE reads; one entry per CDR3 protein. The sample yields 1 million or so distinct CDR3 sequences, about 23% seen once. A further study also used this sample, focusing on T cells of mothers and their children.

The sample taken for sequencing was blood. All receptors derive from a girl aged 2-10 years in good health. Both conserved end residues are part of each CDR3. D genes are given only for firm matches. Size is stated for part of the rows, as once, few or many counts, or as a class when the clone is expanded.

CDR3nt,CDR3aa,d_gene,len,abundance,v_gene,j_gene
TGTGCCAGCAGCTCCGAGGGTAGCCCCCAAGAGACCCAGTACTTC,CASSSEGSPQETQYF,NA,15,NA,TRBV5-5,TRBJ2-5
TGTGCCAGCAGTTTAGAGAGGGTGACAGATACGCAGTATTTT,CASSLERVTDTQYF,NA,14,few,TRBV12-3/TRBV12-4,TRBJ2-3
TGTGCCAGCAGTGGACCGGGACCTTACGAGCAGTACTTC,CASSGPGPYEQYF,NA,13,few,TRBV28,TRBJ2-7
TGTGCCAGCAGCGCTCGATGGAACACTGAAGCTTTCTTT,CASSARWNTEAFF,NA,13,once,TRBV7-3,TRBJ1-1
TGTGCCAGCTTCACCAGCGGCAGCACAGATACGCAGTATTTT,CASFTSGSTDTQYF,NA,14,few,TRBV18,TRBJ2-3
TGCGCCAGCAGCTCGCGGGGACGGGGGAACACTGAAGCTTTCTTT,CASSSRGRGNTEAFF,NA,15,many,TRBV5-1,TRBJ1-1
TGTGCCAGCAGCCCCCAACGTGACCACGAGCAGTACTTC,CASSPQRDHEQYF,NA,13,few,TRBV7-6,TRBJ2-7
TGTGCCACCAGGGACTGGGCCTACGAGCAGTACTTC,CATRDWAYEQYF,NA,12,NA,TRBV27,TRBJ2-7
TGTGCCAGCAGCCAACCGGGACAGGGGGGATACGAGCAGTACTTC,CASSQPGQGGYEQYF,TRBD1,15,few,TRBV5-4,TRBJ2-7
TGTGCCAGCAGCTTATTAGAGAATTGGGACACTGAAGCTTTCTTT,CASSLLENWDTEAFF,NA,15,NA,TRBV7-9,TRBJ1-1
TGTGCCAGCAGCCCAAAAGAGGGTGACTACACCGAGCATGAGCAGTTCTTC,CASSPKEGDYTEHEQFF,NA,17,NA,TRBV3-1,TRBJ2-1
TGTGCCAGCAGAGCCACGGGGGCTAACTATGGCTACACCTTC,CASRATGANYGYTF,NA,14,many,TRBV28,TRBJ1-2
TGCAGTGCTAGAGATGGAGGACGGAGGGAACTGGGTGAAGCTTTCTTT,CSARDGGRRELGEAFF,NA,16,NA,TRBV20-1,TRBJ1-1
TGTGCCAGCAGTGCTAAGGAGACCCAGTACTTC,CASSAKETQYF,NA,11,many,TRBV6-1,TRBJ2-5
TGTGCCAGCAGCCGTACCCCGGGACTAGCGGGTACCTACAATGAGCAGTTCTTC,CASSRTPGLAGTYNEQFF,TRBD2,18,NA,TRBV28,TRBJ2-1
TGCGCCAGCAGCCAAGGGGTGACACTCACTTATGGCTGCACCTTC,CASSQGVTLTYGCTF,NA,15,NA,TRBV4-3,TRBJ1-2
TGCAGTGCTAGAGACCTGGGGGGGACCACCTTCGATGAGCAGTTCTTC,CSARDLGGTTFDEQFF,TRBD2,16,NA,TRBV20-1,TRBJ2-1
TGTGCCAGCAGCGTCTACAGCCTCCCTAACTATGGCTACACCTTC,CASSVYSLPNYGYTF,NA,15,few,TRBV7-9,TRBJ1-2
TGTGCCAGCGAACCGAGTGCTAGCGGGAGTATCGGGTCCTACGAGCAGTACTTC,CASEPSASGSIGSYEQYF,TRBD2,18,few,TRBV6-2/TRBV6-3,TRBJ2-7
TGCAGTGCTAGAGATGGGGTCGGCACTGAAGCTTTCTTT,CSARDGVGTEAFF,NA,13,NA,TRBV20-1,TRBJ1-1
TGTGCCAGCAGCTTACTAGCGGTAGGGACCCAGTACTTC,CASSLLAVGTQYF,TRBD2,13,few,TRBV7-8,TRBJ2-5
TGCAGTGCTAGGGGGATTACGCGGGATTCTTACAATGAGCAGTTCTTC,CSARGITRDSYNEQFF,NA,16,NA,TRBV20-1,TRBJ2-1
TGTGCCAGCATCGAGACGTTAGCGGGATACACCGGGGAGCTGTTTTTT,CASIETLAGYTGELFF,TRBD2,16,few,TRBV12-3/TRBV12-4,TRBJ2-2
TGTGCCAGCAGGCAACAGGGGGCGGTCCCCTACGAGCAGTACTTC,CASRQQGAVPYEQYF,TRBD1,15,NA,TRBV27,TRBJ2-7
TGCGCCAGCGGGGGGGGAGGCACCGCGGATGCGCAGTATTTT,CASGGGGTADAQYF,TRBD2,14,few,TRBV5-1,TRBJ2-3
TGTGCCAGCAGCTTAAAGGGGGGAGCCTCCTACGAGCAGTACTTC,CASSLKGGASYEQYF,NA,15,once,TRBV7-3,TRBJ2-7
TGTGCCAGCAGCTTACGCCCGGGCCTCACAGATACGCAGTATTTT,CASSLRPGLTDTQYF,NA,15,NA,TRBV7-3,TRBJ2-3
TGTGCCAGCAGCGTGGGACAGGGGACCTACGAGCAGTACTTC,CASSVGQGTYEQYF,TRBD1,14,few,TRBV7-9,TRBJ2-7
TGTGCCAGCAGACCACGGTGGGAGGGCACTGAAGCTTTCTTT,CASRPRWEGTEAFF,NA,14,NA,TRBV12-3/TRBV12-4,TRBJ1-1
TGCAGCGTACCGGGACTTAATCAAGAGACCCAGTACTTC,CSVPGLNQETQYF,NA,13,NA,TRBV29-1,TRBJ2-5
TGTGCCAGTAGTATAGATCCGGGACAGGGGCATGGCTACACCTTC,CASSIDPGQGHGYTF,TRBD1,15,NA,TRBV19,TRBJ1-2
TGCAGTGCTACCACAGGGTTTGGCAATCAGCCCCAGCATTTT,CSATTGFGNQPQHF,NA,14,few,TRBV20-1,TRBJ1-5
TGTGCCAGCAGTGACGGGTCAGCAGAGACCCAGTACTTC,CASSDGSAETQYF,NA,13,NA,TRBV2,TRBJ2-5
TGTGCCACCAGTGTCGGCGTTACGCAGTATTTT,CATSVGVTQYF,NA,11,NA,TRBV24-1,TRBJ2-3
TGCGCCAGCACCGACGCTCCGGGACAGGGAAGTACTGAAGCTTTCTTT,CASTDAPGQGSTEAFF,TRBD1,16,NA,TRBV5-1,TRBJ1-1
TGTGCCACCAGTGATTCTAGCGGGAGTCAAGAGCAGTACTTC,CATSDSSGSQEQYF,TRBD2,14,few,TRBV24-1,TRBJ2-7
TGTGCCAGCAGCTTGTGGGGACATGGCACTGAAGCTTTCTTT,CASSLWGHGTEAFF,NA,14,NA,TRBV7-6,TRBJ1-1
TGTGCCATCAGGGAAACAGCCCCCTCCTACAATGAGCAGTTCTTC,CAIRETAPSYNEQFF,NA,15,few,TRBV10-3,TRBJ2-1
TGTGCCAGCACTACTCCCGCCCCAGATACGCAGTATTTT,CASTTPAPDTQYF,NA,13,few,TRBV7-2,TRBJ2-3
TGTGCCAGCAATCAGGGACGAAATGGCTACACCTTC,CASNQGRNGYTF,NA,12,many,TRBV12-3/TRBV12-4,TRBJ1-2
TGCGCCAGCAGCCAAGACGGACAGGGCAGCACTGAAGCTTTCTTT,CASSQDGQGSTEAFF,TRBD1,15,few,TRBV4-3,TRBJ1-1
TGTGCCAGCAGCCCCCTGTGGGTAAACTATGGCTACACCTTC,CASSPLWVNYGYTF,NA,14,NA,TRBV7-9,TRBJ1-2
TGTGCCAGCTCTAGTGCTAGCGGGCTCGAGCAGTACTTC,CASSSASGLEQYF,TRBD2,13,NA,TRBV18,TRBJ2-7
TGCGCCAGCAGCTTGGGGGGGACAGTCTCCTACGAGCAGTACTTC,CASSLGGTVSYEQYF,TRBD1,15,NA,TRBV5-1,TRBJ2-7
TGTGCCACCAGCAGAGATGTGTCAGACAGGGTAGAGGGTCAGTACTTC,CATSRDVSDRVEGQYF,TRBD1,16,NA,TRBV15,TRBJ2-4
TGTGCCACCTCTACGGGACTAGGAAACACCATATATTTT,CATSTGLGNTIYF,NA,13,NA,TRBV12-3/TRBV12-4,TRBJ1-3
TGTGCCAGCAGCGTAGATTTTGGGGGTAATGAAAAACTGTTTTTT,CASSVDFGGNEKLFF,NA,15,NA,TRBV9,TRBJ1-4
TGTGCCAGCAGTCCAAAACCCGGGCCAAACTACGAGCAGTACTTC,CASSPKPGPNYEQYF,NA,15,NA,TRBV27,TRBJ2-7
TGCAGTGCTAGAGATTCAATGACTGGAAACACCATATATTTT,CSARDSMTGNTIYF,NA,14,NA,TRBV20-1,TRBJ1-3
TGTGCCAGCAGCCCCCACGGGGGGGCCAATGAGCAGTTCTTC,CASSPHGGANEQFF,TRBD2,14,few,TRBV13,TRBJ2-1
TGTGCCAGCAGCAAACATATCGTCCCGGGGCAGGTCACTGAAGCTTTCTTT,CASSKHIVPGQVTEAFF,NA,17,few,TRBV21-1,TRBJ1-1
TGCAGCGCTGCGCCAGGTCCCGCCTACGAGCAGTACTTC,CSAAPGPAYEQYF,NA,13,few,TRBV29-1,TRBJ2-7
TGTGCCTGTACAGGCAACTTAGAGTACGAGCAGTACTTC,CACTGNLEYEQYF,NA,13,NA,TRBV12-3/TRBV12-4,TRBJ2-7
TGCAGTGCTAGAGAGGGAAGGAAGCGGAACTACAATGAGCAGTTCTTC,CSAREGRKRNYNEQFF,NA,16,NA,TRBV20-1,TRBJ2-1
TGTGCCAGCACCCAAAGTGGGCAGAACTATGGCTACACCTTC,CASTQSGQNYGYTF,NA,14,NA,TRBV3-1,TRBJ1-2
TGTGCCAGCAGTCAACCCCCCCCCAGATATGGCTACACCTTC,CASSQPPPRYGYTF,NA,14,few,TRBV28,TRBJ1-2
TGCAGTGCTAGAGATCCCCTGCCCGGGAGTTCCTACGAGCAGTACTTC,CSARDPLPGSSYEQYF,NA,16,NA,TRBV20-1,TRBJ2-7
TGTGCCAGCACCTTCCTGACAGGGGGAGGTGGTGAAGCTTTCTTT,CASTFLTGGGGEAFF,TRBD1,15,few,TRBV6-1,TRBJ1-1
TGCAGTGCTCGTTCGGACCCCTCCTACGAGCAGTACTTC,CSARSDPSYEQYF,NA,13,few,TRBV20-1,TRBJ2-7
TGTGCCAGTAGTATAGTGCGGTTAGGGGGGAGGACTGAAGCTTTCTTT,CASSIVRLGGRTEAFF,NA,16,few,TRBV19,TRBJ1-1